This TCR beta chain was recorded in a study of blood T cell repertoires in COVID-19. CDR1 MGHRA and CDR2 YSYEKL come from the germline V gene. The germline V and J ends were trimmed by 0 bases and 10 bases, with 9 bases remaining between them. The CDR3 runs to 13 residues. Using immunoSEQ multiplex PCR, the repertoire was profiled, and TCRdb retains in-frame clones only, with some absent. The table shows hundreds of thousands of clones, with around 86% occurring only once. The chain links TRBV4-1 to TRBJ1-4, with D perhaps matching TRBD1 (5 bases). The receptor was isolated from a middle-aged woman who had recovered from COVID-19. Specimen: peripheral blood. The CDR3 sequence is CASSQDGGRKLFF. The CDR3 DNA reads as TGCGCCAGCAGCCAAGATGGGGGGAGAAAACTGTTTTTT.